This note documents a single T cell receptor beta chain sequence. CDR1 is SGHRS, CDR2 YFSETQ, per germline. The CDR3 runs to 13 residues. Trimming shortened V by 3 bases and J by 1 base, and 7 bases separated the two germline ends. The data stem from a study of cytotoxic CD8 clonotypes in ibrutinib-treated CLL. Study overall: Researchers reported around 10 relapsed/refractory and about 15 treatment-naive patients, roughly 17 of them IGHV unmutated.

The assay was immunoSEQ multiplex PCR, and TCRdb's table has in-frame clones only and misses some. The sample has a few hundred thousand clones, around 70% seen once. V and J are TRBV5-1 and TRBJ1-1; D remains ambiguous. Sequenced material: PBMCs, taken after 24 months of ibrutinib treatment. The clonotype was recovered from a human donor with chronic lymphocytic leukemia. CDR3 nucleotide sequence: TGCGCCAGCAGCTATCTCTGGAACACTGAAGCTTTCTTT. Encoded protein: CASSYLWNTEAFF.